This T cell receptor beta chain was sequenced in a study of shared clonotypes between healthy human individuals. Sequencing was performed with immunoSEQ multiplex PCR; in TCRdb, only in-frame clones are kept and a portion is missing. Among 1,400,000 or so clones listed, 97% to 99% were seen once. Between the trimmed V and J ends, which lost 4 bases and 8 bases, there was a span of 9 bases. The CDR3 is 11 residues long. From germline, CDR1 is DFQATT and CDR2 SNEGSKA (reference sequence). Study-wide points: All-four-donor shared clonotypes had higher generation probabilities than non-shared clonotypes did.

As regards this clone: Its antigen is not known.

The clonotype comes from a man between 25 and 39 years old in good health. This chain joins TRBV20-1 and TRBJ2-1; TRBD2 might be the D (6 bases). Material for sequencing was naive CD4+ T cells sorted from blood. Subset denoted: CD45RA+ positively selected. The CDR3 spells CSATTSDEQFF. CDR3 DNA: TGCAGTGCTACGACTAGTGATGAGCAGTTCTTC.